This T cell receptor beta chain derives from a study of radiotherapy plus CTLA-4 blockade in lung cancer. Study-wide background: Disease control reached approximately 30%, with objective responses in about 19%.

The data were produced by immunoSEQ multiplex PCR, yet TCRdb's version contains in-frame clones alone and is incomplete. The data contain about 43,000 clones, roughly 64% of them singletons. The CDR3 extends over 15 amino acids. V lost 2 bases to trimming and J lost 4 bases; unmatched junction nucleotides: 6. Per the germline V gene, CDR1 is SEHNR and CDR2 is FQNEAQ (reference sequence). Points on this clone: Its antigen is undetermined.

General study points: Interferon-beta and early blood T cell clone dynamics reportedly predicted response best. Blood TCR clones of tumor origin expanded after radiotherapy plus ipilimumab.

The material sequenced was peripheral blood, taken from a patient treated with radiotherapy plus ipilimumab. The V gene is TRBV7-9, the J gene TRBJ2-3; 7 bases are a match to TRBD2. The TCR comes from a human donor with non-small cell lung cancer who had a partial response to radiotherapy plus ipilimumab. This chain's CDR3 is CASSLSGIHPDTQYF. CDR3 in DNA: TGTGCCAGCAGCTTAAGCGGGATTCATCCAGATACGCAGTATTTT.